These T cell receptor beta chains were read from a single sample in a study of T cell changes during pregnancy in multiple sclerosis. Libraries were prepared by immunoSEQ multiplex PCR; TCRdb keeps only in-frame clonotypes and omits some of them. Counted here are 95,000 to 110,000 clones, roughly nine tenths occurring once; the ten biggest clones make up around 0.92%. Specimen: peripheral blood, collected after pregnancy. The receptors derive from a female donor with multiple sclerosis, enrolled in a pregnancy study. Each CDR3 is given with its conserved first and last residue. D genes are given only for firm matches. Some rows mark clone size as missing; the rest say once, few, many or name a class of expanded clone.

>TRBD1|TRBV27|TRBJ2-1|15|NA
CASRDRDRWYNEQFF
TGTGCCAGCAGGGACCGGGACAGGTGGTACAATGAGCAGTTCTTC
>NA|TRBV19|TRBJ2-2|15|NA
CASSILPGNTGELFF
TGTGCCAGTAGTATCCTGCCGGGGAACACCGGGGAGCTGTTTTTT
>TRBD2|TRBV28|TRBJ2-3|15|NA
CASSRPSGSTDTQYF
TGTGCCAGCAGCCGACCTAGCGGGAGCACAGATACGCAGTATTTT
>NA|TRBV11-2|TRBJ2-7|12|NA
CASSPGPTWQYF
TGTGCCAGCAGCCCAGGGCCGACTTGGCAGTACTTC
>TRBD2|TRBV4-1|TRBJ2-2|17|NA
CASSQHGAGARTGELFF
TGCGCCAGCAGCCAACACGGGGCGGGAGCCCGCACCGGGGAGCTGTTTTTT
>TRBD1|TRBV2|TRBJ2-5|13|NA
CASSRDSQETQYF
TGTGCCAGCAGCCGGGACAGCCAAGAGACCCAGTACTTC
>TRBD1|TRBV11-2|TRBJ2-2|15|once
CASSSLGGRTGELFF
TGTGCCAGCAGCTCACTAGGGGGCAGAACCGGGGAGCTGTTTTTT
>TRBD1|TRBV27|TRBJ1-1|15|NA
CASSPYRGRNTEAFF
TGTGCCAGCAGTCCATACAGGGGGAGGAACACTGAAGCTTTCTTT
>TRBD1|TRBV10-3|TRBJ2-6|15|NA
CATEDRAAGANVLTF
TGTGCCACAGAAGACAGGGCCGCTGGGGCCAACGTCCTGACTTTC
>NA|TRBV15|TRBJ2-1|12|NA
CATSRDRVEQFF
TGTGCCACCAGCAGAGACCGGGTCGAGCAGTTCTTC
>NA|TRBV19|TRBJ1-5|13|few
CASTRSVSQPQHF
TGTGCCAGTACCCGAAGCGTAAGTCAGCCCCAGCATTTT
>TRBD2|TRBV27|TRBJ2-1|17|NA
CASSSWTSGASSYEQFF
TGTGCCAGCAGTTCCTGGACTAGCGGGGCCTCAAGTTATGAGCAGTTCTTC
>TRBD1|TRBV18|TRBJ1-5|16|NA
CASSPETGGIGQPQHF
TGTGCCAGCTCACCAGAGACAGGGGGCATCGGTCAGCCCCAGCATTTT
>TRBD2|TRBV5-1|TRBJ2-3|16|once
CASSQTSGRASDTQYF
TGCGCCAGCAGCCAGACTAGCGGGAGGGCCTCAGATACGCAGTATTTT
>TRBD1|TRBV2|TRBJ1-1|14|NA
CASRGQGGHTEAFF
TGTGCCAGCAGGGGACAGGGGGGGCACACTGAAGCTTTCTTT
>NA|TRBV21-1|TRBJ2-5|23|NA
CASSKGPGGRGVAGGRFGETQYF
TGTGCCAGCAGCAAAGGCCCTGGGGGCAGGGGGGTTGCGGGAGGAAGATTTGGGGAGACCCAGTACTTC
>TRBD1|TRBV7-9|TRBJ1-5|17|once
CASSYRDRGNGYQPQHF
TGTGCCAGCAGCTACCGGGACAGGGGGAATGGGTATCAGCCCCAGCATTTT
>NA|TRBV9|TRBJ2-3|13|NA
CASSPRFTDTQYF
TGTGCCAGCAGCCCGCGATTTACAGATACGCAGTATTTT
>NA|TRBV30|TRBJ2-7|12|NA
CAWSPNSYEQYF
TGTGCCTGGAGTCCCAACTCCTACGAGCAGTACTTC
>TRBD2|TRBV4-3|TRBJ2-3|18|NA
CASSPRVAGGLSTDTQYF
TGCGCCAGCAGCCCGCGAGTAGCGGGGGGCTTGTCAACAGATACGCAGTATTTT
>NA|TRBV7-2|TRBJ1-4|15|NA
CASSLAPGANEKLFF
TGTGCCAGCAGCTTAGCGCCGGGGGCTAATGAAAAACTGTTTTTT
>NA|TRBV7-7|TRBJ2-1|16|NA
CASSLEIQGSQNEQFF
TGTGCCAGCAGCTTAGAGATCCAGGGATCGCAGAATGAGCAGTTCTTC
>TRBD1|TRBV19|TRBJ2-2|14|NA
CASSYRGRTGELFF
TGTGCCAGTAGTTACAGGGGAAGAACCGGGGAGCTGTTTTTT
>NA|TRBV5-4|TRBJ2-3|16|NA
CASSLAGGTVADTQYF
TGTGCCAGCAGCTTGGCGGGTGGAACTGTCGCAGATACGCAGTATTTT
>TRBD2|TRBV7-9|TRBJ2-1|15|few
CASSRTSGRNNEQFF
TGTGCCAGCAGCCGGACTAGCGGGAGAAACAATGAGCAGTTCTTC
>NA|TRBV5-4|TRBJ1-2|12|NA
CASSLRAGSYTF
TGTGCCAGCAGCTTGAGGGCAGGGAGCTACACCTTC
>TRBD2|TRBV9|TRBJ2-7|16|NA
CASSVERAGDFYEQYF
TGTGCCAGCAGCGTAGAGAGAGCGGGGGACTTCTACGAGCAGTACTTC
>NA|TRBV5-1|TRBJ1-6|12|NA
CASSTDTAPLHF
TGCGCCAGCAGCACGGACACGGCACCCCTCCACTTT
>NA|TRBV19|TRBJ1-2|16|few
CASSGLGQDGAYGYTF
TGTGCCAGTAGTGGCCTTGGCCAGGATGGGGCCTATGGCTACACCTTC
>NA|TRBV4-1|TRBJ2-5|13|NA
CASSQVIQETQYF
TGCGCCAGCAGCCAAGTTATCCAAGAGACCCAGTACTTC
>NA|TRBV5-1|TRBJ2-7|12|NA
CASSLGGDEQYF
TGCGCCAGCAGCTTGGGGGGGGACGAGCAGTACTTC
>TRBD1|TRBV6-5|TRBJ1-1|15|NA
CASSQSGTGSTEAFF
TGTGCCAGCAGTCAGTCCGGGACAGGGTCCACTGAAGCTTTCTTT
>TRBD1|TRBV5-4|TRBJ1-2|17|NA
CASSLAGTGATNYGYTF
TGTGCCAGCAGCTTGGCCGGGACAGGGGCGACTAACTATGGCTACACCTTC
>TRBD1|TRBV2|TRBJ1-1|12|NA
CASTGEYTEAFF
TGTGCCAGTACAGGGGAGTACACTGAAGCTTTCTTT
>NA|TRBV6-6|TRBJ1-1|14|NA
CASHYAPGVTEAFF
TGTGCCAGCCATTACGCGCCCGGAGTGACTGAAGCTTTCTTT
>TRBD2|TRBV11-2|TRBJ2-1|15|NA
CASSPWTRTYNEQFF
TGTGCCAGCAGCCCCTGGACTAGAACGTACAATGAGCAGTTCTTC
>NA|TRBV7-6|TRBJ1-2|14|NA
CASSYLTGNYGYTF
TGTGCCAGCAGCTACCTCACAGGGAACTATGGCTACACCTTC
>TRBD1|TRBV4-1|TRBJ2-1|15|NA
CASSQLGQGWNEQFF
TGCGCCAGCAGCCAACTAGGACAGGGTTGGAATGAGCAGTTCTTC
>TRBD2|TRBV7-6|TRBJ2-1|16|once
CASSLGTGGSYNEQFF
TGTGCCAGCAGCTTAGGAACGGGAGGGTCCTACAATGAGCAGTTCTTC
>TRBD2|TRBV2|TRBJ2-7|15|NA
CAIKFRGGDYYEQYF
TGTGCCATCAAATTCCGGGGGGGAGACTATTACGAGCAGTACTTC
>NA|TRBV15|TRBJ2-3|17|once
CATSRDQGRVETDTQYF
TGTGCCACCAGCAGAGATCAAGGCAGGGTTGAGACAGATACGCAGTATTTT